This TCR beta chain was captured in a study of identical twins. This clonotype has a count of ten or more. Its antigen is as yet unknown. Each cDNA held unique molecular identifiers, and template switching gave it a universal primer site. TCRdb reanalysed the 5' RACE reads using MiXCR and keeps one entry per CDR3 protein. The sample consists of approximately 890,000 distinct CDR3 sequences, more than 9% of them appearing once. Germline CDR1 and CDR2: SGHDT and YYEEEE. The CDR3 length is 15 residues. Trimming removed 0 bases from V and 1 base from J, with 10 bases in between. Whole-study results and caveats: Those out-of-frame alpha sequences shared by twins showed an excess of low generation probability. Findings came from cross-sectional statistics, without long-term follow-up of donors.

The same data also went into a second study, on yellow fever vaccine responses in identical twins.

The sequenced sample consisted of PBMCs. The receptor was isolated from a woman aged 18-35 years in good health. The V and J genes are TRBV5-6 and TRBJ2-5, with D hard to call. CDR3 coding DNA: TGTGCCAGCAGCTTGGGCCAGAGCCTCCAAGAGACCCAGTACTTC. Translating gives CASSLGQSLQETQYF.